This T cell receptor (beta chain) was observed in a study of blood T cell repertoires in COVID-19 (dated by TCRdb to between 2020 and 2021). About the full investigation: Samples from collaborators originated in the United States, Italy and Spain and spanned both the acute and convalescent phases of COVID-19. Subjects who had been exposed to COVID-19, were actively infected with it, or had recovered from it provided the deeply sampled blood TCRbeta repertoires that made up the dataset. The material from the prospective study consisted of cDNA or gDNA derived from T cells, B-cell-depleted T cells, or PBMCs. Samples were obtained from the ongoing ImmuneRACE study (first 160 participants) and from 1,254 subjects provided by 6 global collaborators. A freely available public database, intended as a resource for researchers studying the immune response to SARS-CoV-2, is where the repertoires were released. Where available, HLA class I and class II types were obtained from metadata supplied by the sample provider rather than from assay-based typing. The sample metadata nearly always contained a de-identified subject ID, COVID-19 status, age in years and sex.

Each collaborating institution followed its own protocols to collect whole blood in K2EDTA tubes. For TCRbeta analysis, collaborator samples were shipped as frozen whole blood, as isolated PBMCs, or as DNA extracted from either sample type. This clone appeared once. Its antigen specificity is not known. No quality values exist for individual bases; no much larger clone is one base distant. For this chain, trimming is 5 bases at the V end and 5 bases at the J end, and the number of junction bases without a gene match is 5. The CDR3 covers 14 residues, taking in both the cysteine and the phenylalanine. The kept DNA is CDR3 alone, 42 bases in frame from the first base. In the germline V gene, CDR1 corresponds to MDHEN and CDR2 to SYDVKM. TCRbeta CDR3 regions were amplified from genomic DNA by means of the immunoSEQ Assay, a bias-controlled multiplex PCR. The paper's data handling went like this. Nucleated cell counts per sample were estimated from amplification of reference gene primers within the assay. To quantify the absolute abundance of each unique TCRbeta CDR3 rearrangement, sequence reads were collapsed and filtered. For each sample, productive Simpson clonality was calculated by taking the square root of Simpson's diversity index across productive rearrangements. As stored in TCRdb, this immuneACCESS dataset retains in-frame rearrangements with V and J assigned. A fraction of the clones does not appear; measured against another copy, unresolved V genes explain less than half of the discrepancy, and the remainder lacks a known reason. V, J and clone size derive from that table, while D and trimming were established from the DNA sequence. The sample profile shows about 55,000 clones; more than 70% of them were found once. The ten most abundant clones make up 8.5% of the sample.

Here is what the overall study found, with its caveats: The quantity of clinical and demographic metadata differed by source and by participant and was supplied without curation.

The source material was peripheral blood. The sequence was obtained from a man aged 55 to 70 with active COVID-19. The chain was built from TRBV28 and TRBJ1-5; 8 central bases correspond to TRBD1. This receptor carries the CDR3 CASSPPGGYQPQHF. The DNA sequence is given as TGTGCCAGCAGTCCACCAGGGGGCTATCAGCCCCAGCATTTT.